A single sample is the source of the 15 T cell receptor beta chains below, sequenced in a study of cytomegalovirus exposure and HLA in healthy donors. 13 Jbeta primers and 60 Vbeta primers were used for the PCR. Sequenced by immunoSEQ multiplex PCR; TCRdb stores in-frame clones only, minus some. The sample shows 150,000 to 200,000 clones, roughly 77% of them seen only once. Input material: PBMCs. These receptors all come from a woman aged 45-65 years in good health and CMV-seropositive.

This chain links TRBV6-1 with TRBJ2-4; D possibly corresponds to TRBD1 (6 bases). Trimming cost V 1 base and J 4 bases, with 26 bases left between them. In germline, CDR1 is MNHNS, CDR2 SASEGT. The CDR3 runs to 20 residues. Written as DNA, the CDR3 is TGTGCCAGCAGTGAAGTGAGTGCGGTCGGCAGGGGCCGGTTTAAAAACATTCAGTACTTC. It codes for CASSEVSAVGRGRFKNIQYF.

This chain connects TRBV5-4 to TRBJ1-5; the D gene is possibly TRBD1 (5 bases). V was pared by 2 bases and J by 6 bases, with 15 bases between. The CDR3 covers 15 residues. The germline CDR1 and CDR2 sequences are SGHNT and YYREEE (reference sequence). The CDR3 nucleotides read TGTGCCAGCAGCTTCGGTGGCGGGGGGTCTCAGCCCCAGCATTTT. Its translation is CASSFGGGGSQPQHF. The complete variable domain, with remaining parts taken from reference TRBV5-4 and TRBJ1-5, reads ETGVTQSPTHLIKTRGQQVTLRCSSQSGHNTVSWYQQALGQGPQFIFQYYREEENGRGNFPPRFSGLQFPNYSSELNVNALELDDSALYLCASSFGGGGSQPQHFGDGTRLSIL.

The rearrangement uses TRBV5-6 and TRBJ2-7, with TRBD1 matching over 7 bases. CDR1 SGHDT and CDR2 YYEEEE come from the germline V gene. Trimming removed 4 bases from V and 0 bases from J; junction bases left unmatched: 7. The CDR3 is 15 residues long. The CDR3 region has the DNA TGTGCCAGCAGCACCTTCGACAGGGACTCCTACGAGCAGTACTTC. Its translation: CASSTFDRDSYEQYF.

This chain uses TRBV7-2 with TRBJ2-3; weak D call: TRBD2 (6 bases). V lost 1 base, J lost 3 bases, and 14 bases lay in between. CDR3 length equals 16 residues. Germline assignment: CDR1 SGHTA and CDR2 FQGNSA. For the CDR3, the DNA is TGTGCCAGCAGCTTAGGGGCCCACCGGGGGACAGATACGCAGTATTTT. Residues: CASSLGAHRGTDTQYF. The full variable domain, completed using reference TRBV7-2 and TRBJ2-3, is GAGVSQSPSNKVTEKGKDVELRCDPISGHTALYWYRQSLGQGLEFLIYFQGNSAPDKSGLPSDRFSAERTGGSVSTLTIQRTQQEDSAVYLCASSLGAHRGTDTQYFGPGTRLTVL.

Written as DNA, the CDR3 is TGTGCCAGCAGCTACGTGGGACAGGGGTCCGAAAAACTGTTTTTT. The encoded protein is CASSYVGQGSEKLFF. The chain uses TRBV7-2 and TRBJ1-4; TRBD1 agrees at 10 bases. The V gene end was trimmed by 4 bases and the J gene end by 8 bases; junction bases not matched to a gene: 7. CDR1 is SGHTA and CDR2 is FQGNSA in the germline V gene. CDR3 size: 15 residues.

The chain joins TRBV18 to TRBJ2-7; 10 bases are shared with TRBD2. The CDR3 has 15 residues. With V trimmed by 1 base and J by 4 bases, 4 bases remained unmatched. Looked up from germline, CDR1 is KGHSH and CDR2 is LQKENI. CDR3 sequence (DNA): TGTGCCAGCTCACCACTACTAGCGGGAATATACGAGCAGTACTTC. Encoded protein: CASSPLLAGIYEQYF.

In this sample, this clone turned up once. This rearrangement joins TRBV28 to TRBJ2-4, with a possible D match to TRBD1 (5 bases). The ends were cut back, 2 bases at V and 0 bases at J, with 14 bases in the middle. The CDR3 is 17 amino acids. Per germline, CDR1 MDHEN and CDR2 SYDVKM. The CDR3 loop is CASSLHTGVLAKNIQYF. The CDR3 DNA follows: TGTGCCAGCAGTTTACACACAGGAGTTCTAGCCAAAAACATTCAGTACTTC.

This clone was detected a few times. The gene calls are TRBV20-1 and TRBJ1-4; no clear D. The germline V gene has CDR1 DFQATT and CDR2 SNEGSKA (reference sequence). V was clipped by 3 bases and J by 7 bases, with 3 bases between them. This CDR3 comprises 10 residues. This CDR3 is CSASREKLFF. The CDR3 DNA reads TGCAGTGCTAGTCGTGAAAAACTGTTTTTT.

This sequence joins TRBV4-3 and TRBJ2-2, with D possibly TRBD1 on 5 matching bases. CDR1 is LGHNA and CDR2 is YSLEER in the germline V gene. CDR3 length: 15 amino acids. V was pared by 1 base and J by 1 base, with 7 bases between. CDR3 protein: CASSQGTLNTGELFF. CDR3 DNA: TGCGCCAGCAGCCAAGGGACACTGAACACCGGGGAGCTGTTTTTT.

The CDR3 loop reads CASSRDPNYGYTF. The CDR3 DNA reads TGTGCCAGCAGTCGCGATCCTAACTATGGCTACACCTTC. J is TRBJ1-2 and V is TRBV6-5, with D uncertain. CDR3 length: 13 amino acids. Germline CDR1 MNHEY, CDR2 SVGAGI. The V and J ends lost 5 bases and 0 bases respectively, with 7 bases between them.

The genes are TRBV6-1 and TRBJ1-2; D uncertain. From germline, CDR1 is MNHNS and CDR2 SASEGT. The CDR3 is 13 amino acids. Trimming took off 0 bases at V and 4 bases at J, with 6 bases between the two ends. The CDR3 DNA is TGTGCCAGCAGTGAAGCTAGCTTCTATGGCTACACCTTC. Translating gives CASSEASFYGYTF.

This clone was recorded once. Other DNA sequences within the sample encode an identical CDR3. The chain couples TRBV7-2 to TRBJ2-7; 7 bases fit TRBD2. CDR1 and CDR2 (germline): SGHTA, FQGNSA. The CDR3 runs 13 residues. Germline trimming cut 3 bases from V and 2 bases from J; bases unmatched to any gene: 1. The CDR3 region is CASSLAGAYEQYF. The CDR3 DNA follows: TGTGCCAGCAGCTTGGCGGGGGCCTACGAGCAGTACTTC.

Written as DNA, the CDR3 is TGTGCCAGCAGCTTGGTTGGTAGCGGGGGTAGCTCCTACAATGAGCAGTTCTTC. Its protein is CASSLVGSGGSSYNEQFF. This chain uses TRBV5-5 with TRBJ2-1; 9 bases agree with TRBD2. The V gene's germline CDR1 is SGHKS and CDR2 YYEKEE (reference sequence). The length of the CDR3 is 18 residues. V shed 0 bases and J 0 bases; nucleotides not matched to a gene: 7.

This chain connects TRBV6-5 to TRBJ2-7; unclear D gene. This CDR3 region has 14 residues. The germline gives CDR1 MNHEY, CDR2 SVGAGI. V gave up 6 bases and J gave up 0 bases, with 12 bases separating them. In nucleotides, the CDR3 is TGTGCCAGCAGAGAGCGCACGAACTCCTACGAGCAGTACTTC. Protein sequence: CASRERTNSYEQYF.

The chain employs TRBV28 and TRBJ1-2; 9 positions agree with TRBD1. J lost 2 bases, V lost 4 bases, and 11 bases had no gene match. Germline V gene data show CDR1 as MDHEN and CDR2 as SYDVKM. This CDR3 contains 17 residues. CDR3 residues: CASSSVATGGENYGYTF. CDR3 nucleotides: TGTGCCAGCAGTTCGGTAGCCACAGGGGGCGAGAACTATGGCTACACCTTC.